Below are 18 T cell receptor beta chains sequenced from a single sample in a study of blood T cell repertoires in COVID-19. Sequencing used immunoSEQ multiplex PCR; TCRdb keeps in-frame clones, though not all of them. The sample has 150,000 to 200,000 clones, about 86% seen once. The sample was peripheral blood. The receptors derive from a man between 18 and 35 years old with acute or convalescent COVID-19.

The V gene is TRBV7-6, the J gene TRBJ1-1; D is ambiguous. Trimming stripped 4 bases from V and 0 bases from J, with 6 bases between. The CDR3 contains 13 residues. CDR1 and CDR2 (germline): SGHVS, FNYEAQ. CDR3 sequence reads: CASSSSVNTEAFF. Written as DNA, the CDR3 is TGTGCCAGCAGCTCGTCTGTGAACACTGAAGCTTTCTTT.

This clone was detected only once. The chain has TRBV14 and TRBJ2-3; the D gene is possibly TRBD1 (5 bases). The V end was cut by 0 bases, the J end by 4 bases, with 11 bases between. The CDR3 runs to 15 residues. The germline CDR1 and CDR2 sequences are SGHDN and FVKESK. In nucleotides, the CDR3 is TGTGCCAGCAGCCAAGATTGGCTGGGGCCAGATACGCAGTATTTT. It is translated as CASSQDWLGPDTQYF.

The V call is TRBV10-3, the J call TRBJ2-1; D is ambiguous. Germline loops: CDR1 ENHRY, CDR2 SYGVKD. Trimming shortened V by 4 bases and J by 5 bases, and 9 bases separated the two germline ends. The CDR3 sequence is 13 residues long. The CDR3 spells CAISVEYHNEQFF. CDR3 bases: TGTGCCATCAGTGTTGAGTATCACAATGAGCAGTTCTTC.

The CDR3, as DNA: TGTGCCAGCAGCTTCGGCCAGGGGCAAGGAAACACCATATATTTT. It is translated as CASSFGQGQGNTIYF. V usage is TRBV5-6 and J usage is TRBJ1-3; a weak D match, TRBD1 (6 bases). Trimming left V 2 bases short and J 4 bases short, with 13 bases between. The CDR3 has 15 residues. Germline CDR1 is SGHDT and CDR2 is YYEEEE.

The chain links TRBV4-1 to TRBJ2-1; the match to TRBD2 covers 13 bases. Unmatched junction bases numbered 7, after V lost 4 bases and J lost 4 bases. The CDR3 is 17 amino acids. Germline CDR1 is MGHRA and CDR2 is YSYEKL. The chain's CDR3 is CASSPHKGLAGYNEQFF. CDR3 DNA sequence: TGCGCCAGCAGCCCGCATAAGGGACTAGCGGGGTACAATGAGCAGTTCTTC.

This chain connects TRBV2 to TRBJ1-6, with 11 positions matching TRBD1. Germline-derived CDR1 and CDR2 are SNHLY and FYNNEI. The CDR3 consists of 15 residues. The V gene end was trimmed by 7 bases and the J gene end by 10 bases; junction bases not matched to a gene: 9. The CDR3 DNA follows: TGTGCCAGCATCAGTAGGACAGGGGGCGGATCACCCCTCCACTTT. It codes for CASISRTGGGSPLHF.

This rearrangement joins TRBV19 to TRBJ1-3; TRBD1 matches at 7 bases. The V and J ends lost 0 bases and 4 bases, in that order; junction bases with no gene match: 3. Looked up from germline, CDR1 is LNHDA and CDR2 is SQIVND (reference sequence). This CDR3 has 15 residues. Written as DNA, the CDR3 is TGTGCCAGTAGTATAGAACGGACAGGAGGAAACACCATATATTTT. The encoded protein is CASSIERTGGNTIYF.

V usage is TRBV7-3 and J usage is TRBJ1-2; D is undetermined. Germline V gene data show CDR1 as SGHTA and CDR2 as FQGTGA. Trimming cost V 3 bases and J 4 bases, with 9 bases left between them. The CDR3 has 13 residues. The CDR3 region has the DNA TGTGCCAGCAGCTTCGCGGATGGCTATGGCTACACCTTC. Protein sequence: CASSFADGYGYTF.

V is TRBV6-5 and J is TRBJ1-3; D is unclear. Trimming cost V 0 bases and J 8 bases, with 14 bases left between them. The CDR3 is 15 amino acids. Germline assignment: CDR1 MNHEY and CDR2 SVGAGI. The CDR3 nucleotides are TGTGCCAGCAGTTACTCGCCGCGTCTGGTTGACACCATATATTTT. As protein: CASSYSPRLVDTIYF.

The V call is TRBV5-6, the J call TRBJ1-4; the D gene is possibly TRBD1 (6 bases). Germline loops: CDR1 SGHDT, CDR2 YYEEEE. This CDR3 is built from 13 residues. Deletions cut 1 base from V and 8 bases from J, with 9 bases between. Written as DNA, the CDR3 is TGTGCCAGCAGCTTGATCCAGGGGGAAAAACTGTTTTTT. This sequence encodes CASSLIQGEKLFF.

This sequence joins TRBV6-1 and TRBJ2-2; D is possibly TRBD2 (5 bases). This CDR3 is 14 amino acids long. Germline V gene sequence: CDR1 MNHNS, CDR2 SASEGT. V was pared by 0 bases and J by 5 bases, with 7 bases between. CDR3 loop: CASSEARRTGELFF. The DNA of the CDR3 is TGTGCCAGCAGTGAAGCAAGGAGGACCGGGGAGCTGTTTTTT.

The J gene is TRBJ2-7, the V gene TRBV6-2 or TRBV6-3; the D gene is possibly TRBD2 (6 bases). V was shortened by 0 bases and J by 3 bases, with 12 bases between the two germline ends. This CDR3 is 15 amino acids long. Germline-derived CDR1 and CDR2 are MNHEY and SVGEGT. CDR3 coding DNA: TGTGCCAGCAGTTACTCGGGGGAGGAGAACTACGAGCAGTACTTC. This sequence encodes CASSYSGEENYEQYF.

The chain employs TRBV4-2 and TRBJ2-1; D remains ambiguous. Deletions cut 3 bases from V and 7 bases from J, with 10 bases between. The CDR3 runs to 13 residues. CDR1 LGHNA and CDR2 YNFKEQ come from the germline V gene. Written as DNA, the CDR3 is TGTGCCAGCAGCCAGGCTAGTGGGAATGAGCAGTTCTTC. It specifies CASSQASGNEQFF.

J is TRBJ2-5 and V is TRBV24-1; 7 nucleotides line up with TRBD2. CDR1 is KGHDR and CDR2 is SFDVKD in the germline V gene. Unmatched junction bases numbered 3, after V lost 1 base and J lost 5 bases. The CDR3 sequence is 14 residues long. In DNA form, the CDR3 reads TGTGCCACCAGTGATTTTTCGGGGGGTGAGACCCAGTACTTC. Its translation is CATSDFSGGETQYF.

V and J are TRBV5-1 and TRBJ1-5; TRBD1 matches at 7 bases. This CDR3 region has 18 residues. V was pared by 0 bases and J by 3 bases, with 12 bases of the junction left unmatched. Germline V gene data show CDR1 as SGHRS and CDR2 as YFSETQ. This chain's CDR3 is CASSLVAGGTGINQPQHF. Written as DNA, the CDR3 is TGCGCCAGCAGCTTGGTTGCAGGGGGAACTGGCATCAATCAGCCCCAGCATTTT.

This clone appeared a single time. This chain joins TRBV7-8 and TRBJ1-1; no definite D call. From germline, CDR1 is SGHVS and CDR2 FQNEAQ. The CDR3 loop spans 14 amino acids. Between the trimmed V and J ends, which lost 3 bases and 5 bases, there was a span of 13 bases. The CDR3 region has the DNA TGTGCCAGCAGCTTTCACGGGGTGGGGACTGAAGCTTTCTTT. Amino acids: CASSFHGVGTEAFF.

In DNA, the CDR3 is TGCGCCAGCAGCTTGGAGGGGAACTATGGCTACACCTTC. Protein: CASSLEGNYGYTF. The V gene is TRBV5-1, the J gene TRBJ1-2, with D perhaps TRBD1 (5 bases). The CDR3 extends over 13 amino acids. Germline lookup yields CDR1 SGHRS and CDR2 YFSETQ. Between the trimmed V and J ends, which lost 0 bases and 2 bases, there was a span of 5 bases.

The J gene is TRBJ2-3, the V gene TRBV27; TRBD1 aligns across 8 bases. V was clipped by 3 bases and J by 4 bases; unmatched bases: 6. This CDR3 has 15 residues. The germline CDR1 and CDR2 sequences are MNHEY and SMNVEV (reference sequence). The CDR3 DNA is TGTGCCAGCAGTTTCGGGAGACAGGGGCCAGATACGCAGTATTTT. It codes for CASSFGRQGPDTQYF.